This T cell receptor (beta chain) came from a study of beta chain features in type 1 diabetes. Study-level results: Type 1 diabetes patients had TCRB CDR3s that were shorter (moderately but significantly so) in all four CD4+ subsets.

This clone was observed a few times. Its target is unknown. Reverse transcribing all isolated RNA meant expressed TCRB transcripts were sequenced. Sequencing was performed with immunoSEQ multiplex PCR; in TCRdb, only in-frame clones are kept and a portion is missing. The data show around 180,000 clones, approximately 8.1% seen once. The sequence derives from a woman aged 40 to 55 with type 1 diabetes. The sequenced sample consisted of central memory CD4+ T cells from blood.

The CDR3: CASSRDITEAFF. CDR3 bases: TGTGCCAGCAGTCGGGACATCACTGAAGCTTTCTTT. The rearrangement joins TRBV7-9 to TRBJ1-1; possible D gene TRBD1, 6 bases. Germline values: CDR1 SEHNR, CDR2 FQNEAQ (reference sequence). Deletions cut 6 bases from V and 4 bases from J, with 9 bases between. The CDR3 is 12 residues long.